This T cell receptor (beta chain) was sequenced for a study of early T cells in non-severe SARS-CoV-2 infection. The V and J ends lost 5 bases and 5 bases, in that order; junction bases with no gene match: 4. This CDR3 spans 15 amino acids. Germline assignment: CDR1 MDHEN and CDR2 SYDVKM. MiXCR, run by TCRdb on the 5' RACE reads, gives a single entry per CDR3 protein. Here the sample spans around 70,000 distinct CDR3 sequences, approximately 10% being singletons. This clonotype was seen only a few times. This sequence was found in an adult who was a healthcare worker with PCR-confirmed SARS-CoV-2 infection or an uninfected control (not recorded which). Specimen: whole blood. The chain links TRBV28 to TRBJ2-3; 13 bases align to TRBD2. The CDR3 DNA follows: TGTGCCAGCAGTAGACTAGCGGGAGGACGAGATACGCAGTATTTT. Protein sequence: CASSRLAGGRDTQYF.